Shown below are 10 T cell receptor beta chains from a single sample sequenced in a study of monozygotic twins with inflammatory bowel disease. TCRdb re-called the 5' RACE reads; one entry per CDR3 protein, DNA not given. Here the sample table reports 300,000 to 400,000 distinct CDR3 sequences. The sequenced sample was blood. The receptors stem from a human donor with ulcerative colitis or Crohn's disease, or a healthy co-twin of an affected twin (not recorded which).

The V call is TRBV5-1, the J call TRBJ2-7. In germline, CDR1 is SGHRS, CDR2 YFSETQ. The CDR3 length is 17 residues. The CDR3: CASSLAKTSGRSYEQYF.

The rearrangement joins TRBV7-8 to TRBJ1-4; TCRdb outputs TRBD1, but without DNA this stays unchecked. The CDR3 length is 13 residues. Germline lookup yields CDR1 SGHVS and CDR2 FQNEAQ. The CDR3 region is CASSEGRWEKLFF.

The V call is TRBV3-1, the J call TRBJ1-1; the D call of TRBD1 rests on TCRdb alone, since no DNA is present to check it. This CDR3 is 15 amino acids long. The germline gives CDR1 LGHDT, CDR2 YNNKEL (reference sequence). The CDR3 is CASSRYRGRDTEAFF.

The chain's CDR3 is CASSPRRWYEQYF. The chain combines TRBV12-3 or TRBV12-4 with TRBJ2-7. This CDR3 has 13 residues.

This chain connects TRBV27 to TRBJ2-1; TCRdb's assignment of TRBD2 cannot be checked, as there is no DNA. CDR1 MNHEY and CDR2 SMNVEV come from the germline V gene (reference sequence). This CDR3 is 15 amino acids long. The CDR3 region is CASRPAGLAGNEQFF.

V is TRBV5-1 and J is TRBJ1-5. The germline gives CDR1 SGHRS, CDR2 YFSETQ. CDR3 length: 15 amino acids. The CDR3 is CASSFGGADNQPQHF.

This rearrangement joins TRBV7-9 to TRBJ1-4. This CDR3 has 13 residues. The V gene's germline CDR1 is SEHNR and CDR2 FQNEAQ (reference sequence). This CDR3 is CASSSSAGEKLFF.

V and J are TRBV10-3 and TRBJ2-7; TCRdb lists TRBD2, though no DNA is available to test this call. The germline gives CDR1 ENHRY, CDR2 SYGVKD. The CDR3 totals 14 residues. CDR3 amino acids: CAIEPSGSSYEQYF.

This sequence joins TRBV7-9 and TRBJ1-6; TCRdb names TRBD1, which stays unverified in the absence of DNA. Germline V CDR1 and CDR2: SEHNR, FQNEAQ (reference sequence). This CDR3 is built from 15 residues. CDR3 in amino acids: CASSQGGGQVEPLHF.

The V and J genes are TRBV3-1 and TRBJ2-3. The germline V gene encodes CDR1 LGHDT and CDR2 YNNKEL (reference sequence). The CDR3 has 15 residues. The CDR3 protein is CASSPGFRNTDTQYF.